The 9 T cell receptor beta chains below all came from one sample that was sequenced in a study of blood T cell repertoires in COVID-19. Sequencing used immunoSEQ multiplex PCR; TCRdb keeps in-frame clones, though not all of them. Here the sample spans 10,000 to 15,000 clones, roughly 83% being singletons. Specimen: peripheral blood. The receptors originated from a man between 40 and 49 years old with active or convalescent COVID-19.

In this sample, this clone turned up a few times. The chain carries TRBV4-3 and TRBJ2-1, with D possibly matching TRBD1 (5 bases). Trimming removed 0 bases at V and 7 bases at J, with 22 bases between. This CDR3 spans 18 amino acids. From germline, CDR1 is LGHNA and CDR2 YSLEER. Written as DNA, the CDR3 is TGCGCCAGCAGCCAAGAAAGGAAAGCGACGCAGGGTCGGAATGAGCAGTTCTTC. Residues: CASSQERKATQGRNEQFF.

This chain's CDR3 is CASSLLQGGTEAFF. The CDR3 bases are TGCGCCAGCAGCTTGCTACAGGGGGGCACTGAAGCTTTCTTT. The rearrangement uses TRBV5-1 and TRBJ1-1; 8 bases map to TRBD1. This CDR3 is built from 14 residues. Germline V gives CDR1 SGHRS, CDR2 YFSETQ. Trimming removed 1 base from V and 4 bases from J; junction bases left unmatched: 3.

This chain uses TRBV14 with TRBJ2-5, with 7 bases lining up with TRBD2. The V segment lost 0 bases and the J segment 4 bases; nucleotides outside the gene matches: 5. Germline-derived CDR1 and CDR2 are SGHDN and FVKESK. This CDR3 comprises 15 residues. CDR3 sequence (DNA): TGTGCCAGCAGCCAAGAATTGCCGGGGGGAGAGACCCAGTACTTC. Protein product: CASSQELPGGETQYF.

The chain has TRBV6-1 and TRBJ2-1; 8 bases are a match to TRBD2. CDR3 length: 16 amino acids. Trimming cost V 0 bases and J 8 bases; bases outside gene matches: 9. CDR1 is MNHNS, CDR2 SASEGT, per germline. The CDR3 protein is CASSEASFGGADEQFF. The CDR3 DNA reads as TGTGCCAGCAGTGAAGCCTCCTTCGGGGGGGCCGATGAGCAGTTCTTC.

This chain uses TRBV11-3 with TRBJ2-1; 14 positions match TRBD2. Per the germline V gene, CDR1 is SGHNT and CDR2 is YENEEA. The CDR3 contains 16 residues. The ends lost 5 bases at V and 10 bases at J; junction bases unmatched: 10. CDR3 bases: TGTGCCAGCAGCGCGCCGGGACTAGCGGGGGTTGGGGAGCAGTTCTTC. It is translated as CASSAPGLAGVGEQFF.

The chain carries TRBV9 and TRBJ2-7; a possible D gene is TRBD1 (6 bases). This CDR3 contains 15 residues. Trimming pared 0 bases from V and 5 bases from J, leaving 15 bases between. Germline CDR1 and CDR2: SGDLS and YYNGEE. The CDR3 is CASSVVGGRGDEQYF. The CDR3 DNA is TGTGCCAGCAGCGTAGTTGGTGGCAGGGGAGACGAGCAGTACTTC.

The genes are TRBV25-1 and TRBJ2-1; 11 bases are a match to TRBD2. V lost 5 bases and J lost 0; bases outside the gene matches: 3. The length of the CDR3 is 16 residues. Germline values: CDR1 MGHDK, CDR2 SYGVNS. The CDR3 spells CASSSSGGSSYNEQFF. DNA of the CDR3: TGTGCCAGCAGTTCTAGCGGGGGGAGCTCCTACAATGAGCAGTTCTTC.

The chain carries TRBV6-5 and TRBJ2-7, with D possibly being TRBD2 (5 bases). Deletions cut 4 bases from V and 7 bases from J, with 14 bases between. Germline V gene lookup returns CDR1 MNHEY and CDR2 SVGAGI. This CDR3 spans 13 amino acids. Written as DNA, the CDR3 is TGTGCCAGCAGTTCGTTTGGAGGAGAAGAGCAGTACTTC. As protein: CASSSFGGEEQYF.

The genes are TRBV27 and TRBJ2-5, with D possibly being TRBD2 (6 bases). CDR1 is MNHEY and CDR2 is SMNVEV in the germline V gene (reference sequence). V dropped 6 bases and J dropped 1 base, with 18 bases sitting between them. CDR3 length equals 16 residues. This CDR3 is CASSPIAGQIQETQYF. As DNA, the CDR3 is TGTGCCAGCAGCCCCATTGCGGGGCAAATCCAAGAGACCCAGTACTTC.